This section outlines one T cell receptor (beta chain) sequence together with its context. Assay used: immunoSEQ multiplex PCR; TCRdb lists only in-frame clones, some missing. The data contain approximately 160,000 clones, more than 90% of them singletons. The data derive from a study of control samples from healthy donors and cancer patients. This CDR3 comprises 15 residues. Per the germline V gene, CDR1 is SNHLY and CDR2 is FYNNEI. V dropped 2 bases and J dropped 3 bases, with 13 bases sitting between them. This sequence originates from a woman between 40 and 50 years old in good health. The V gene is TRBV2, the J gene TRBJ1-1; D uncertain. Sequencing used blood. The DNA of the CDR3 is TGTGCCAGCAGTGAATCCGGGTCCCTATACACTGAAGCTTTCTTT. It encodes CASSESGSLYTEAFF.